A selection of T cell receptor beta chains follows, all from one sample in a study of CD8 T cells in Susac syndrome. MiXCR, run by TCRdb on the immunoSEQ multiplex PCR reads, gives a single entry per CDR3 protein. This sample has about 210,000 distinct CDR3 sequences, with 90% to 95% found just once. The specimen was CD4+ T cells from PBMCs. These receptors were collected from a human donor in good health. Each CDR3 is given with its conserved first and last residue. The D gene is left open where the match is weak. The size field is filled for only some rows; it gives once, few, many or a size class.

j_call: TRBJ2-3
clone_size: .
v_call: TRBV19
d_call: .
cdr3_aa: CASREDAQDTQYF
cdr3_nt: TGTGCCAGTAGGGAAGACGCTCAAGATACGCAGTATTTT

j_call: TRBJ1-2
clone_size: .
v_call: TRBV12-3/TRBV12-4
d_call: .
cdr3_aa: CASTLGDTYYGYTF
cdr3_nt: TGTGCCAGCACTTTGGGGGACACCTACTATGGCTACACCTTC

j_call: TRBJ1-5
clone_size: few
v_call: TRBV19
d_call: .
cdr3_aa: CASTQGNQPQHF
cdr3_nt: TGTGCCAGTACTCAGGGTAATCAGCCCCAGCATTTT

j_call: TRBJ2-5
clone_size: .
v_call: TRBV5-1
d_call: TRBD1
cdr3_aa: CASRYRGQGETQYF
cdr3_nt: TGCGCCAGCAGGTACAGGGGGCAGGGAGAGACCCAGTACTTC

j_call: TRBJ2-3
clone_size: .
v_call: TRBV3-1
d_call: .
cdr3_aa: CASSPIHMETQYF
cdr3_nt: TGTGCCAGCAGCCCCATACACATGGAGACGCAGTATTTT

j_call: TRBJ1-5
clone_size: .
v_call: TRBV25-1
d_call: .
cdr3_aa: CASSRGGGGQPQHF
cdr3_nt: TGTGCCAGCAGTAGGGGAGGAGGTGGGCAGCCCCAGCATTTT

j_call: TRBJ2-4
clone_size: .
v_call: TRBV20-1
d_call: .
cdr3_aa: CSSDRIFGAKNIQYF
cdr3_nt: TGCAGTTCGGATCGGATTTTTGGAGCCAAAAACATTCAGTACTTC

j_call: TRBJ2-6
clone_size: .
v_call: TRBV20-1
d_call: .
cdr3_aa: CSARDEDSGANVLTF
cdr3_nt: TGCAGTGCTAGAGATGAGGACTCTGGGGCCAACGTCCTGACTTTC

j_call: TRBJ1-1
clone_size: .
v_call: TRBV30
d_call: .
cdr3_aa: CAWKEAGWNTEAFF
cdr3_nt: TGTGCCTGGAAAGAGGCAGGGTGGAACACTGAAGCTTTCTTT

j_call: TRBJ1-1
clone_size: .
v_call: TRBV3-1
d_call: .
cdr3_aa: CASSHLTGTARAFF
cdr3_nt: TGTGCCAGCAGCCATCTAACAGGGACCGCTAGAGCTTTCTTT

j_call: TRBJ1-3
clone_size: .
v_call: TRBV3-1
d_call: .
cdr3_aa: CANSQESVGNTIYF
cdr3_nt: TGTGCCAACAGCCAAGAATCCGTTGGAAACACCATATATTTT

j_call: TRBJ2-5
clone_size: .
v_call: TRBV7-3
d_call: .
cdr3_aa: CASSLGGKQETQYF
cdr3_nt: TGTGCCAGCAGCTTAGGTGGCAAGCAAGAGACCCAGTACTTC

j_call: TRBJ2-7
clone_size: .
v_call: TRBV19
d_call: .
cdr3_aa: CASSHSGDSSDEQYF
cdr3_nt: TGTGCCAGTAGTCACTCGGGGGACAGTTCAGACGAGCAGTACTTC

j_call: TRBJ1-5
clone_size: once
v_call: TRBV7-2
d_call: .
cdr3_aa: CASTEGNNQPQHF
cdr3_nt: TGTGCCAGCACCGAGGGAAACAATCAGCCCCAGCATTTT

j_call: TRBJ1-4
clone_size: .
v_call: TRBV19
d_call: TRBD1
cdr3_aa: CASSKTGSVEKLFF
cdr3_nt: TGTGCCAGTAGTAAGACAGGGAGCGTTGAAAAACTGTTTTTT

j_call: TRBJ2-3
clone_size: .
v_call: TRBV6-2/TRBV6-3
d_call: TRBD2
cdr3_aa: CASSYRGTSGGRTDTQYF
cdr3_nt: TGTGCCAGCAGTTACAGGGGGACTAGCGGGGGAAGAACAGATACGCAGTATTTT

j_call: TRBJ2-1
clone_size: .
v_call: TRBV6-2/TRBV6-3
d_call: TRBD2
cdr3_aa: CASSSRGGIPNEQFF
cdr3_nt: TGTGCCAGCAGTTCCCGGGGGGGGATTCCCAATGAGCAGTTCTTC

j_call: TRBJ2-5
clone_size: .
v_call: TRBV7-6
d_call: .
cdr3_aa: CASSLASETQYF
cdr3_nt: TGTGCCAGCAGCTTAGCCTCTGAGACCCAGTACTTC

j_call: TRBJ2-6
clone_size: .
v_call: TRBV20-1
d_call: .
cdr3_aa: CSAPGGANVLTF
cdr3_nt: TGCAGTGCCCCGGGTGGGGCCAACGTCCTGACTTTC

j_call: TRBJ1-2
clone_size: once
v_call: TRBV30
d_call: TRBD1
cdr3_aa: CAWIQGANGYTF
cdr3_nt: TGTGCCTGGATCCAGGGGGCGAACGGCTACACCTTC

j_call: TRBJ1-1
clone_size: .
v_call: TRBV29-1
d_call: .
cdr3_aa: CSVETANTEAFF
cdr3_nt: TGCAGCGTTGAAACGGCGAACACTGAAGCTTTCTTT

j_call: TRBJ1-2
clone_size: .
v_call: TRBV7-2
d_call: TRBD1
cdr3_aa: CASRIDPRGFGYTF
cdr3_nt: TGTGCCAGCAGAATCGATCCCAGGGGGTTTGGCTACACCTTC

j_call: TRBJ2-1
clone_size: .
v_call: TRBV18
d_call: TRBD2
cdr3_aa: CASSPSGTTGSYNEQFF
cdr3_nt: TGTGCCAGCTCACCCTCCGGGACTACCGGATCCTACAATGAGCAGTTCTTC

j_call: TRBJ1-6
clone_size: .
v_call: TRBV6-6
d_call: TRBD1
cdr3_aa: CASLGTGANSPLHF
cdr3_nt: TGTGCCAGCTTAGGGACAGGAGCCAATTCACCCCTCCACTTT

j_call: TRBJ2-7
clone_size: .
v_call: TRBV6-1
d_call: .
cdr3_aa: CASSGWHEQYF
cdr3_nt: TGTGCCAGCAGTGGGTGGCACGAGCAGTACTTC

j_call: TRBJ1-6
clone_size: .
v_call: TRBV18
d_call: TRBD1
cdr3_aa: CASSPVGQGSSYNSPLHF
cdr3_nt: TGTGCCAGCTCACCTGTTGGACAGGGAAGCTCCTATAATTCACCCCTCCACTTT

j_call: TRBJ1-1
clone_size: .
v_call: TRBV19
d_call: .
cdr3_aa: CASSIQDSEAFF
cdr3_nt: TGTGCCAGTAGTATACAGGACTCTGAAGCTTTCTTT

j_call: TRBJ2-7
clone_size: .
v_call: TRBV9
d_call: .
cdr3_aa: CASSVAYGGYEQYF
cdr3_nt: TGTGCCAGCAGCGTAGCTTATGGGGGCTACGAGCAGTACTTC